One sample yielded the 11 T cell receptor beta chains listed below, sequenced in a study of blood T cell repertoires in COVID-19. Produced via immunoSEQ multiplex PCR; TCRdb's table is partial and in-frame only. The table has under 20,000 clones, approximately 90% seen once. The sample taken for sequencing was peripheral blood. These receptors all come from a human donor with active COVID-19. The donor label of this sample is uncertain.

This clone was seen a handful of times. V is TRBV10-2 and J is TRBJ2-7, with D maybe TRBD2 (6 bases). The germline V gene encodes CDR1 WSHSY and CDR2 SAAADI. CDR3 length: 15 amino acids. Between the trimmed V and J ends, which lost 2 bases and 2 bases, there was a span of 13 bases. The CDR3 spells CASSELPSETYEQYF. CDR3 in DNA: TGCGCCAGCAGTGAGCTCCCTAGCGAAACCTACGAGCAGTACTTC.

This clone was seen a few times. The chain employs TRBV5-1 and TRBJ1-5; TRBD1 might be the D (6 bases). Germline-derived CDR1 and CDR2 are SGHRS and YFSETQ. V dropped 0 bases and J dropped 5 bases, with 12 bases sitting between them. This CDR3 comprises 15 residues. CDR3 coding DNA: TGCGCCAGCAGCTTGGCCCTGGGGGCAGATCAGCCCCAGCATTTT. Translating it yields CASSLALGADQPQHF.

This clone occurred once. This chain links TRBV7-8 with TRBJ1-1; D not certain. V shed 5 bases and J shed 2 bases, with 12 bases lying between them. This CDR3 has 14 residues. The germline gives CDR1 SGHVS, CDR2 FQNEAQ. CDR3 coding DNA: TGTGCCAGCAGCGTCTCATGGCCTAACACTGAAGCTTTCTTT. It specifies CASSVSWPNTEAFF.

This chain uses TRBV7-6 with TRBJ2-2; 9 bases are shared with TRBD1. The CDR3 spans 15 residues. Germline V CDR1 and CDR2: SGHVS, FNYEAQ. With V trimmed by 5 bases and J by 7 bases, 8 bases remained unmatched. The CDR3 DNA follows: TGTGCCAGCAGCCCCAGGACAGGGGTAGGCGGGGAGCTGTTTTTT. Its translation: CASSPRTGVGGELFF.

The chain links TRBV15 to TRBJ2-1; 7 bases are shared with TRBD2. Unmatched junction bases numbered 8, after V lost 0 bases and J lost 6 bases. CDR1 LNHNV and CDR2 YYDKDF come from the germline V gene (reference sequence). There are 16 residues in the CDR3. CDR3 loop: CATSRDNWTSSNEQFF. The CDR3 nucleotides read TGTGCCACCAGCAGAGATAACTGGACTAGTTCCAATGAGCAGTTCTTC. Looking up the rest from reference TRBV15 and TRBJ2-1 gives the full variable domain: DAMVIQNPRYQVTQFGKPVTLSCSQTLNHNVMYWYQQKSSQAPKLLFHYYDKDFNNEADTPDNFQSRRPNTSFCFLDIRSPGLGDTAMYLCATSRDNWTSSNEQFFGPGTRLTVL.

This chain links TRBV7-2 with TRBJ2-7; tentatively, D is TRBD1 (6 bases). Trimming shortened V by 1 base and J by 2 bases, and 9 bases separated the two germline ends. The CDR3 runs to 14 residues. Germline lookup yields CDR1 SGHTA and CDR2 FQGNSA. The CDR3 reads CASSLVTGPYEQYF. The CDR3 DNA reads TGTGCCAGCAGCTTAGTAACAGGGCCCTACGAGCAGTACTTC.

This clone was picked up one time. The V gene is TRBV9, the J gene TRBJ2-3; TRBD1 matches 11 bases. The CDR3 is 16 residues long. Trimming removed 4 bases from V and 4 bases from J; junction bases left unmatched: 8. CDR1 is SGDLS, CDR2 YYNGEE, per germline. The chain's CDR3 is CASSLRTGGIPDTQYF. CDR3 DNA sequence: TGTGCCAGCAGCTTACGGACAGGGGGCATCCCAGATACGCAGTATTTT.

For the CDR3, the DNA is TGTGCCAGCAGTTTAGCGGGAGGGTCCGGCGGGGATACGCAGTATTTT. Encoded protein: CASSLAGGSGGDTQYF. This chain links TRBV28 with TRBJ2-3; 9 nucleotides line up with TRBD2. V was pared by 2 bases and J by 6 bases, with 9 bases of the junction left unmatched. The CDR3 contains 16 residues. In germline, CDR1 is MDHEN, CDR2 SYDVKM.

In DNA form, the CDR3 reads TGTGCCAGCAGCTTAGGTGCGGGAGGGACCACAGATACGCAGTATTTT. This encodes CASSLGAGGTTDTQYF. This chain connects TRBV7-8 to TRBJ2-3, with 9 bases matching TRBD2. The germline CDR1 and CDR2 sequences are SGHVS and FQNEAQ. The CDR3 consists of 16 residues. Trimming removed 1 base from V and 2 bases from J; junction bases left unmatched: 4. Based on the CDR3 plus reference TRBV7-8 and TRBJ2-3, the full variable domain is GAGVSQSPRYKVAKRGQDVALRCDPISGHVSLFWYQQALGQGPEFLTYFQNEAQLDKSGLPSDRFFAERPEGSVSTLKIQRTQQEDSAVYLCASSLGAGGTTDTQYFGPGTRLTVL.

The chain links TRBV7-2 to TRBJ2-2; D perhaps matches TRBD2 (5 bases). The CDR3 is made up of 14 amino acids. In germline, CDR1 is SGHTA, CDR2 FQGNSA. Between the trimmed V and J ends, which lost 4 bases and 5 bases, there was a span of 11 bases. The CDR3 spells CASSYGPGTGELFF. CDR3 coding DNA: TGTGCCAGCAGCTACGGCCCGGGGACCGGGGAGCTGTTTTTT.

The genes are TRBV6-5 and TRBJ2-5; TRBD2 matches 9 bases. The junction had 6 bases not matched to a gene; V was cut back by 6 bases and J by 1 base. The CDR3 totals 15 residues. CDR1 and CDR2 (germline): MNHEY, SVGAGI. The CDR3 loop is CASSGSGSFQETQYF. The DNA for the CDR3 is TGTGCCAGCAGCGGTAGCGGGAGTTTCCAAGAGACCCAGTACTTC.